The clone carrying this TCR beta chain occurred once. The antigen is undetermined. This sample stems from a study of high-grade serous ovarian cancer treatment subgroups. In the study overall: On average, roughly 15,000 reads and roughly 7,000 unique TCR beta rearrangements were obtained per sample.

Tumor tissue was taken before any definitive surgery or chemotherapy was given. Sequenced by immunoSEQ multiplex PCR; TCRdb stores in-frame clones only, minus some. This table has 2,500 to 3,500 clones, roughly 70% appearing once. The CDR3 is 12 residues long. Germline lookup yields CDR1 GTSNPN and CDR2 SVGIG (reference sequence). Trimming removed 1 base at V and 7 bases at J, with 7 bases between. Findings and limits, study-wide: Repertoire similarity ranged roughly 0.1 to 0.85 between tumors of one patient.

V gene TRBV30 combines with J gene TRBJ1-4; D not certain. The source of this sequence is a human donor with high-grade serous ovarian cancer. The sample was tumor tissue. The CDR3: CAWSGGGEKLFF. The DNA for the CDR3 is TGTGCCTGGAGTGGCGGAGGTGAAAAACTGTTTTTT.